This T cell receptor (beta chain) originates from a study of blood T cell repertoires in COVID-19. Study overall: Specimens from acute and convalescent COVID-19 originated in the United States, Italy and Spain.

Patients in Seattle were enrolled during active infection, then followed longitudinally. In the authors' methods: Using reference gene primer amplification, nucleated cell counts were estimated. This table comes from immunoSEQ multiplex PCR, and its TCRdb copy is limited to in-frame clones, with some not included. The V and J calls and the clone size are those of that table, but D and trimming were determined from the DNA. The table shows about 160,000 clones, with 60% to 85% occurring only once. V was cut by 4 bases and J by 0 bases, with 15 bases left in between. Germline V CDR1 and CDR2: LGHDT, YNNKEL (reference sequence). The CDR3 contains 17 residues.

The clonotype was recovered from a woman aged 55-69 years with COVID-19, enrolled during active disease. This chain links TRBV3-1 (or the pseudogene TRBV3-2) with TRBJ1-4; TRBD1 might be the D (5 bases). Source material: peripheral blood. Here the CDR3 reads CASSLPQGLATNEKLFF. CDR3 nucleotides: TGTGCCAGCAGCCTGCCCCAGGGCCTTGCAACTAATGAAAAACTGTTTTTT.